This T cell receptor (beta chain) is from a study of technical replicates of blood from a handful of donors (dated by TCRdb to about 2017). The germline V gene (reference sequence) specifies MNHNY as CDR1 and SVGAGI as CDR2. The CDR3 covers 16 residues, taking in both the cysteine and the phenylalanine. This entry keeps only the CDR3 DNA: 48 bases, framed from base 1. Compared with germline, V lacks 5 bases and J lacks 1 base; bases without a gene match: 4. This clone was counted once. Its target antigen remains unknown. No much larger clone is present one base from it, and per-base qualities are unavailable. Receptor libraries were prepared by the immunoSEQ multiplex PCR assay. TCRdb obtained this table from immuneACCESS and retained in-frame rearrangements with V and J assigned. These tables miss some clones; where compared with another copy, unresolved V genes account for less than half of the shortfall, and the remainder is unexplained. The sample includes under 75,000 clones, with approximately 92% observed a single time. The ten top clones hold 4.3% of the sample.

The TCR sequence derives from a human donor in good health. Some clones in this sample may be carry-over from other donors' samples. The receptor chain draws on TRBV6-6 and TRBJ1-5, with TRBD1 identical over 11 junction bases. Sequenced: PBMCs. The CDR3 amino acid sequence is: CASSRRDRGSNQPQHF. The DNA is TGTGCCAGCAGTCGGCGGGACAGGGGGAGCAATCAGCCCCAGCATTTT.